Detailed here is one T cell receptor beta chain. Its antigen is as yet unknown. The data originate from a study of shared clonotypes between healthy human individuals. About the study: Donors, aged 18 to 49, were a couple of women and three men.

The study's findings and limits: A generally larger estimated richness was seen in naive subsets than in memory subsets.

The test was conducted at deep level. TCRdb's copy holds only in-frame clones and misses some; the assay was immunoSEQ multiplex PCR. The repertoire consists of about 2.2 million clones, with just over 90% occurring once and the leading ten covering around 1.7%. Naivety among CD8 cells was defined by CD45RO negativity and positive CCR7 selection, thereby excluding terminally differentiated effector memory CD45RA+ cells. Healthy HIV-negative adults without recent acute infections or vaccinations served as donors. Sequencing used naive CD8+ T cells from PBMCs. This clonotype originated in a man between 18 and 29 years old in good health. Some clones in this sample may be carry-over from other donors' samples.

The CDR3 reads CASSLKVNYGYTF. The DNA for the CDR3 is TGTGCCAGCAGTTTAAAGGTGAACTATGGCTACACCTTC. The V and J genes are TRBV28 and TRBJ1-2, with D uncertain. Looked up from germline, CDR1 is MDHEN and CDR2 is SYDVKM. The CDR3 spans 13 residues. The V and J ends lost 2 bases and 2 bases respectively, with 6 bases between them.